This T cell receptor (beta chain) came from a study of T cell repertoires in cytomegalovirus infection. Background on the study: In public TCR beta signatures, there were indications of both CMV infection and matching HLA type. General study findings and limits: Dominant in the ex vivo response were TCR beta clonotypes restricted by HLA-C and specific for CMV. Using cumulative public TCR beta family frequency, the authors identified those who carried CMV together with the relevant HLA.

Looked up from germline, CDR1 is SGHTA and CDR2 is FQGNSA. This CDR3 is 16 amino acids long. Trimming took off 4 bases at V and 5 bases at J, with 20 bases between the two ends. Via MiXCR, TCRdb re-called the reads, giving one row per CDR3 protein. Of roughly 200,000 distinct CDR3 sequences detected, 17% appear once; the ten largest clones hold approximately 25%. This clonotype has just a few counts. As yet, its antigen is unknown. This clonotype was obtained from a human donor in good health (CMV status not recorded). Some clones in this sample may be carry-over from other donors' samples. The chain links TRBV7-2 to TRBJ2-5, with a possible D match to TRBD1 (6 bases). Sample: CD8+ T cells from PBMCs. CDR3: CASSSLSGEYRETQYF. In DNA form, the CDR3 reads TGTGCCAGCAGCTCCCTTTCAGGGGAATATCGGGAGACCCAGTACTTC.